The rows below give T cell receptor beta chains drawn from one sample of a study of graft-versus-host responses after intestinal transplantation. No cognate antigen is known for these TCRs. The table came from immunoSEQ multiplex PCR; TCRdb's copy has only in-frame clones and leaves some out. Here the sample spans about 96,000 clones, about nine tenths being singletons. Sequenced material: unstimulated CD4+ T cells sorted from spleen or lymph node cells, taken before intestinal transplant. Receptor source: a human donor who received an intestinal transplant. Both conserved end residues are part of each CDR3. Only part of the rows carry a size: once, few, many, or a class if the clone is expanded.

CDR3aa: CASSLEDSSGDEQFF
j_gene: TRBJ2-1
abundance: NA
v_gene: TRBV5-1
len: 15

CDR3aa: CASSTKETQYF
j_gene: TRBJ2-5
abundance: NA
v_gene: TRBV19
len: 11

CDR3aa: CASSPPTSGGYYNEQFF
j_gene: TRBJ2-1
abundance: NA
v_gene: TRBV5-8
len: 17

CDR3aa: CASSELAGGFEQYF
j_gene: TRBJ2-7
abundance: NA
v_gene: TRBV6-5
len: 14

CDR3aa: CASRTRSNGVGGYTF
j_gene: TRBJ1-2
abundance: NA
v_gene: TRBV27
len: 15

CDR3aa: CASSLDYLRGTQYF
j_gene: TRBJ2-5
abundance: NA
v_gene: TRBV5-6
len: 14

CDR3aa: CAISTGTSTDTQYF
j_gene: TRBJ2-3
abundance: NA
v_gene: TRBV10-3
len: 14

CDR3aa: CASSPQTGSNTQYF
j_gene: TRBJ2-3
abundance: once
v_gene: TRBV18
len: 14

CDR3aa: CASSPQRGTEAFF
j_gene: TRBJ1-1
abundance: NA
v_gene: TRBV7-2
len: 13

CDR3aa: CASSVYSGRAADTQYF
j_gene: TRBJ2-3
abundance: NA
v_gene: TRBV9
len: 16

CDR3aa: CASSVVGAGMYNEQFF
j_gene: TRBJ2-1
abundance: NA
v_gene: TRBV9
len: 16

CDR3aa: CASSFGTGGEQYF
j_gene: TRBJ2-7
abundance: NA
v_gene: TRBV7-7
len: 13

CDR3aa: CASTQADSYEQYF
j_gene: TRBJ2-7
abundance: NA
v_gene: TRBV28
len: 13

CDR3aa: CASSPRTGGDTQYF
j_gene: TRBJ2-3
abundance: NA
v_gene: TRBV18
len: 14

CDR3aa: CASSLGGLAGGPETQYF
j_gene: TRBJ2-5
abundance: NA
v_gene: TRBV27
len: 17

CDR3aa: CASSSEPGTVYEQYF
j_gene: TRBJ2-7
abundance: NA
v_gene: TRBV5-4
len: 15

CDR3aa: CASSLKREVYEQFF
j_gene: TRBJ2-1
abundance: NA
v_gene: TRBV7-9
len: 14

CDR3aa: CASSSGQGMDLYNEQFF
j_gene: TRBJ2-1
abundance: NA
v_gene: TRBV28
len: 17

CDR3aa: CASSLGIGRGSYGYTF
j_gene: TRBJ1-2
abundance: NA
v_gene: TRBV7-2
len: 16

CDR3aa: CASSVRTSSYNEQFF
j_gene: TRBJ2-1
abundance: NA
v_gene: TRBV9
len: 15

CDR3aa: CASSPTAGVDSGEQFF
j_gene: TRBJ2-1
abundance: NA
v_gene: TRBV11-2
len: 16

CDR3aa: CAGSFLPRGYGANVLTF
j_gene: TRBJ2-6
abundance: NA
v_gene: TRBV27
len: 17